This T cell receptor (beta chain) came from a study of T cells after yellow fever vaccination. This clonotype was picked up a small number of times. Its antigen remains unidentified. The study, taken as a whole, reports: The CD4 and CD8 compartments had a small share of their clonotypes in common. Compared with primary, the secondary response was weaker and peaked at day 5, not 15.

TCRdb re-called the 5' RACE reads through MiXCR, storing one row per CDR3 protein. The sample carries 100,000 to 150,000 distinct CDR3 sequences, about 7% recorded once. The sequenced sample was CD4+ T cells sorted from PBMCs, obtained approximately 11 days after the first yellow fever vaccination. The clonotype originates from a man aged 18 to 30 who received the YFV17D yellow fever vaccine.

CDR3 residues: CASSLAPYNEKLFF. The CDR3 DNA reads TGTGCCAGCAGCTTAGCTCCCTATAATGAAAAACTGTTTTTT. This chain uses TRBV7-2 with TRBJ1-4; D is ambiguous. Trimming removed 0 bases from V and 4 bases from J, with 6 bases in between. The germline gives CDR1 SGHTA, CDR2 FQGNSA. The length of the CDR3 is 14 residues.